This TCR beta chain comes out of a study of T cell repertoires in cytomegalovirus infection. Study summary: Used in the study were CMV epitopes, some recently identified and HLA-C-restricted, others well-studied and HLA-B-restricted. Carrying CMV and the relevant HLA type showed in public TCR beta signatures.

Regarding the study as a whole: Cumulative public TCR beta family frequency identified carriers of CMV plus the relevant HLA.

With regard to this clonotype: Its matching antigen is unknown. A much larger clone is a single base away; this may be a read error.

V was pared by 5 bases and J by 7 bases, with 15 bases between. Looked up from germline, CDR1 is SGHNT and CDR2 is YENEEA. The CDR3 is 14 residues long. Using its own MiXCR run on the reads, TCRdb lists one record per CDR3 protein. Of roughly 800,000 distinct CDR3 sequences listed, approximately 32% are singletons. The gene calls are TRBV11-3 and TRBJ2-4; D possibly uses TRBD1 or TRBD2 (5 bases each). This TCR derives from a human donor in good health (CMV status not recorded). Some clones in this sample may be carry-over from other donors' samples. The sequences come from cultured CD8+ T cells from PBMCs, collected from culture after CMV antigen stimulation. CDR3 bases: TGTGCCAGCAGCATGGGGGAGATTGCGAACATTCAGTACTTC. This translates into CASSMGEIANIQYF.